Each of the 26 T cell receptor beta chains below was sequenced from the same sample in a study of shared T cell receptors in the human thymus. Profiling relied on immunoSEQ multiplex PCR, and the TCRdb table lists in-frame clones only, not all of them. This sample has hundreds of thousands of clones; 87% occur once, and the top ten carry roughly 0.0089%. These same data were also listed under a study on human thymus T cells.

Source material: thymocytes. The receptors originated from a boy under three years old with a congenital heart defect.

CDR3 bases: TGTGCCTGGACTTGTAATTCACCCCTCCACTTT. It yields the protein CAWTCNSPLHF. The chain couples TRBV30 to TRBJ1-6; D remains unclear. Germline V gives CDR1 GTSNPN, CDR2 SVGIG (reference sequence). Trimming cost V 4 bases and J 6 bases, with 4 bases left between them. CDR3 length equals 11 residues.

This rearrangement joins TRBV6-6 to TRBJ1-1; 9 bases map to TRBD1. CDR1 is MNHNY, CDR2 SVGAGI, per germline (reference sequence). The CDR3 length is 16 residues. V was clipped by 4 bases and J by 5 bases; unmatched bases: 11. CDR3 residues: CASSFGTGKTETEAFF. CDR3 sequence (DNA): TGTGCCAGCAGTTTTGGGACAGGGAAGACCGAGACTGAAGCTTTCTTT.

V usage is TRBV5-4 and J usage is TRBJ2-7, with D possibly TRBD2 on 7 matching bases. CDR3 length equals 14 residues. The germline CDR1 and CDR2 sequences are SGHNT and YYREEE (reference sequence). Trimming cost V 6 bases and J 2 bases, with 15 bases left between them. CDR3 amino acids: CASTRGAGTYEQYF. The CDR3 nucleotides are TGTGCCAGCACCCGGGGGGCCGGGACCTACGAGCAGTACTTC.

The rearrangement links TRBV11-2 to TRBJ2-3; perhaps TRBD1 as D (6 bases). V lost 5 bases to trimming and J lost 2 bases, with 26 bases between them. Looked up from germline, CDR1 is SGHAT and CDR2 is FQNNGV. The CDR3 contains 19 residues. The CDR3 DNA follows: TGTGCCAGCAGCGGGGGACATCTCTGCCCTGCTCTGTTCACAGATACGCAGTATTTT. Translation gives CASSGGHLCPALFTDTQYF.

This chain uses TRBV28 with TRBJ2-1, with TRBD1 identical over 9 bases. Germline V gene data show CDR1 as MDHEN and CDR2 as SYDVKM. Unmatched junction bases numbered 8, after V lost 2 bases and J lost 6 bases. The CDR3 is made up of 16 amino acids. The CDR3 region is CASSLIRDRVSNEQFF. CDR3 sequence (DNA): TGTGCCAGCAGTTTAATTCGGGACAGGGTATCCAATGAGCAGTTCTTC.

The chain employs TRBV5-6 and TRBJ1-2; no definite D call. The CDR3 sequence is 13 residues long. Trimming removed 2 bases from V and 4 bases from J, with 9 bases in between. Germline V lookup: CDR1 SGHDT, CDR2 YYEEEE. The CDR3 DNA reads TGTGCCAGCAGCTTTGGAGTTTTCTATGGCTACACCTTC. It codes for CASSFGVFYGYTF.

This clone was picked up one time. Compared with germline, one end of the junction differs, possibly owing to a read error. This specimen includes other DNA sequences encoding the same CDR3. The chain carries TRBV13 and TRBJ1-6; 10 bases line up with TRBD1. The CDR3 contains 15 residues. Germline V gene lookup returns CDR1 PRHDT and CDR2 FYEKMQ (reference sequence). CDR3: CASSLGTGDNSPLHF. In DNA, the CDR3 is TGTGCCAGCAGCTTGGGGACAGGGGATAATTCCCCCCTCCACTTT.

The V and J genes are TRBV19 and TRBJ1-1; D may be TRBD1 (5 bases). The CDR3 sequence is 15 residues long. Trimming took 3 bases from V and 1 from J, leaving 12 bases between them. CDR1 and CDR2 from the germline V gene are LNHDA and SQIVND (reference sequence). The DNA of the CDR3 is TGTGCCAGTAGTATCCAGGGAATACGGAACACTGAAGCTTTCTTT. Translating it yields CASSIQGIRNTEAFF.

Points on this clone: Additional DNA sequences in this sample encode the identical CDR3. The chain has TRBV27 and TRBJ2-7, with D unresolved. Trimming took 5 bases from V and 0 from J, leaving 8 bases between them. Germline V gene sequence: CDR1 MNHEY, CDR2 SMNVEV (reference sequence). CDR3 size: 13 residues. The CDR3 loop reads CASSPRSSYEQYF. The DNA of the CDR3 is TGTGCCAGCAGTCCTCGGAGCTCCTACGAGCAGTACTTC.

The chain has TRBV25-1 and TRBJ2-7, with TRBD2 matching 11 bases. The CDR3 length is 16 residues. V gave up 6 bases and J gave up 4 bases; unmatched junction bases: 11. Germline-derived CDR1 and CDR2 are MGHDK and SYGVNS. Written as DNA, the CDR3 is TGTGCCAGCAGGGGCCCGACTAGCGGGAACGGGTACGAGCAGTACTTC. It is translated as CASRGPTSGNGYEQYF.

The chain combines TRBV4-1 with TRBJ1-1, with 11 bases aligning to TRBD1. Germline CDR1 is MGHRA and CDR2 is YSYEKL. V lost 2 bases and J lost 7; bases outside the gene matches: 6. The CDR3 totals 15 residues. The CDR3, as DNA: TGCGCCAGCAGCCAAAAGGACAGGGGGCATCATGAAGCTTTCTTT. Protein: CASSQKDRGHHEAFF.

This chain connects TRBV28 to TRBJ1-5, with TRBD1 matching over 8 bases. CDR1 and CDR2 from the germline V gene are MDHEN and SYDVKM. The CDR3 runs 18 residues. V shed 7 bases and J 4 bases; nucleotides not matched to a gene: 18. CDR3 in DNA: TGTGCCAGCACCCCTCCCTCTCCGAGACAGGGGTTGAATCAGCCCCAGCATTTT. Its protein product is CASTPPSPRQGLNQPQHF.

To note about this clone: At one end the junction does not follow the germline gene, possibly because of a read error. The genes are TRBV20-1 and TRBJ2-7; D gene uncertain. CDR3 size: 11 residues. Germline values: CDR1 DFQATT, CDR2 SNEGSKA (reference sequence). CDR3 sequence reads: CSASPNPQPSF. The CDR3 DNA reads as TGCAGTGCTAGCCCTAACCCCCAACCAAGTTTC.

The chain joins TRBV4-2 to TRBJ2-7, with 7 bases identical to TRBD2. Germline V lookup: CDR1 LGHNA, CDR2 YNFKEQ. V was pared by 4 bases and J by 6 bases, with 12 bases of the junction left unmatched. The CDR3 totals 15 residues. CDR3 loop: CASSRVKGPSGEQYF. The CDR3 DNA is TGTGCCAGCAGCCGAGTAAAGGGCCCTAGCGGCGAGCAGTACTTC.

The chain carries TRBV7-8 and TRBJ1-5; D is ambiguous. The V end lost 4 bases, the J end lost 1 base, and 11 bases lay between the germline ends. Germline CDR1 SGHVS, CDR2 FQNEAQ. The CDR3 extends over 15 amino acids. In DNA form, the CDR3 reads TGTGCCAGCAGCTACAGCCCGGCGAGCAATCAGCCCCAGCATTTT. Translating it yields CASSYSPASNQPQHF.

The chain combines TRBV19 with TRBJ1-4; 9 positions agree with TRBD1. The ends lost 6 bases at V and 4 bases at J; junction bases unmatched: 21. There are 20 residues in the CDR3. In germline, CDR1 is LNHDA, CDR2 SQIVND (reference sequence). The CDR3 reads CASSFFPGQGPGGHNEKLFF. In DNA form, the CDR3 reads TGTGCCAGTAGCTTCTTTCCGGGACAGGGACCCGGAGGGCATAATGAAAAACTGTTTTTT.

For the CDR3, the DNA is TGTGCCAGCAGAAGCCAGGGGGCTAGCCCCCTCACAGATACGCAGTATTTT. Translated: CASRSQGASPLTDTQYF. V is TRBV28 and J is TRBJ2-3, with 8 nucleotides matching TRBD1. Germline CDR1 reads MDHEN; CDR2 reads SYDVKM. The V gene end was trimmed by 6 bases and the J gene end by 2 bases; junction bases not matched to a gene: 13. This CDR3 has 17 residues.

The rearrangement uses TRBV28 and TRBJ2-3, with TRBD2 identical over 10 bases. V trimming: 8 bases; J trimming: 7 bases; junction bases outside the gene matches: 6. Germline loops: CDR1 MDHEN, CDR2 SYDVKM. The CDR3 has 13 amino acids. CDR3 protein: CASQSGGAYTQYF. In nucleotides, the CDR3 is TGTGCCAGCCAGAGCGGGGGGGCTTATACGCAGTATTTT.

The V and J genes are TRBV5-1 and TRBJ2-1, with 11 bases identical to TRBD2. After removal of 0 bases from V and 5 bases from J, the junction contained 4 bases not matched to a gene. The germline CDR1 and CDR2 sequences are SGHRS and YFSETQ. This CDR3 has 16 residues. CDR3 sequence (DNA): TGCGCCAGCAGCTTGGCTAGCGGGAGGAGGGACAATGAGCAGTTCTTC. Translating it yields CASSLASGRRDNEQFF.

J is TRBJ2-3 and V is TRBV4-2; 10 nucleotides agree with TRBD2. V lost 0 bases and J lost 3; bases outside the gene matches: 9. CDR1 is LGHNA and CDR2 is YNFKEQ in the germline V gene. The CDR3 has 18 amino acids. The CDR3 coding sequence is TGTGCCAGCAGCCAAGAGTCCCGACTAGCGGGTGGGACAGATACGCAGTATTTT. It encodes CASSQESRLAGGTDTQYF.

This chain joins TRBV28 and TRBJ2-5, with 12 nucleotides matching TRBD2. The CDR3 has 19 amino acids. CDR1 and CDR2 (germline): MDHEN, SYDVKM. Trimming cost V 5 bases and J 3 bases; bases outside gene matches: 16. Here the CDR3 reads CASSPYLATSSGGEETQYF. CDR3 coding DNA: TGTGCCAGCAGTCCCTACCTAGCTACTTCTAGCGGGGGGGAAGAGACCCAGTACTTC.

As concerns this clone: In the same sample, other DNA sequences code for this CDR3. The rearrangement links TRBV28 to TRBJ2-7, with TRBD2 matching 8 bases. Germline V CDR1 and CDR2: MDHEN, SYDVKM. The CDR3 is 14 amino acids. J was trimmed by 0 bases and V by 2 bases; bases with no gene match: 0. This CDR3 reads CASSLSGGSYEQYF. CDR3 coding DNA: TGTGCCAGCAGTTTAAGCGGGGGCTCCTACGAGCAGTACTTC. The entire variable domain, with the rest obtained from reference TRBV28 and TRBJ2-7, is as follows: DVKVTQSSRYLVKRTGEKVFLECVQDMDHENMFWYRQDPGLGLRLIYFSYDVKMKEKGDIPEGYSVSREKKERFSLILESASTNQTSMYLCASSLSGGSYEQYFGPGTRLTVT.

This clone was recorded a few times. This rearrangement joins TRBV9 to TRBJ2-2, with TRBD2 matching over 13 bases. With V trimmed by 4 bases and J by 1 base, 7 bases remained unmatched. Germline CDR1 and CDR2: SGDLS and YYNGEE. The CDR3 extends over 18 amino acids. As DNA, the CDR3 is TGTGCCAGCAGCAGCCGACTAGCGGGGGGAATGAACACCGGGGAGCTGTTTTTT. Translating gives CASSSRLAGGMNTGELFF.

This clone was seen only once. Germline and junction disagree at one end, which may indicate a read error. In the same sample, other DNA sequences code for this CDR3. This chain joins TRBV6-5 and TRBJ1-6; 7 nucleotides align to TRBD1. The CDR3 contains 14 residues. Germline lookup yields CDR1 MNHEY and CDR2 SVGAGI. The CDR3 is CASSFRDSNSPLHF. DNA of the CDR3: TGTGCCAGCAGCTTCCGGGACAGTAATTCCCCCCTCCACTTT.

The CDR3: CASSQGWGASGSSSYEQYF. As DNA, the CDR3 is TGTGCCAGTAGCCAGGGATGGGGGGCTAGCGGGAGTAGTTCCTACGAGCAGTACTTC. The rearrangement joins TRBV19 to TRBJ2-7; 10 bases align to TRBD2. This CDR3 is built from 19 residues. Per germline, CDR1 LNHDA and CDR2 SQIVND (reference sequence). V lost 6 bases to trimming and J lost 1 base; unmatched junction nucleotides: 18.

This sequence joins TRBV19 and TRBJ1-5, with D maybe TRBD1 (5 bases). The CDR3 runs to 14 residues. The V end was cut by 2 bases, the J end by 7 bases, with 12 bases between. Germline assignment: CDR1 LNHDA and CDR2 SQIVND (reference sequence). The CDR3 loop is CASSIQAGWQPQHF. CDR3 bases: TGTGCCAGTAGTATACAGGCAGGGTGGCAGCCCCAGCATTTT.